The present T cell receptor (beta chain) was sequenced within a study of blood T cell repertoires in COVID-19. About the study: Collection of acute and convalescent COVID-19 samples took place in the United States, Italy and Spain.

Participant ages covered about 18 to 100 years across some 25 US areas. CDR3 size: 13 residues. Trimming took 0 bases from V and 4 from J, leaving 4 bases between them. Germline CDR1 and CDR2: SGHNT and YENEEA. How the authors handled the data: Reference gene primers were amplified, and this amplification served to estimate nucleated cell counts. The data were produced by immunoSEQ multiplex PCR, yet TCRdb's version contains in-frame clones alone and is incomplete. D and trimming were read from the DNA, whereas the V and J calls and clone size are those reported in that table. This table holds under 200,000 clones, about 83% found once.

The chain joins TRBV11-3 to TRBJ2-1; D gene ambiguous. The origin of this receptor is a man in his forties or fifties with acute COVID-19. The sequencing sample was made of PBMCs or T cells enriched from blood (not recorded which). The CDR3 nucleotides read TGTGCCAGCAGCTTAGACCCTTACAATGAGCAGTTCTTC. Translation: CASSLDPYNEQFF.